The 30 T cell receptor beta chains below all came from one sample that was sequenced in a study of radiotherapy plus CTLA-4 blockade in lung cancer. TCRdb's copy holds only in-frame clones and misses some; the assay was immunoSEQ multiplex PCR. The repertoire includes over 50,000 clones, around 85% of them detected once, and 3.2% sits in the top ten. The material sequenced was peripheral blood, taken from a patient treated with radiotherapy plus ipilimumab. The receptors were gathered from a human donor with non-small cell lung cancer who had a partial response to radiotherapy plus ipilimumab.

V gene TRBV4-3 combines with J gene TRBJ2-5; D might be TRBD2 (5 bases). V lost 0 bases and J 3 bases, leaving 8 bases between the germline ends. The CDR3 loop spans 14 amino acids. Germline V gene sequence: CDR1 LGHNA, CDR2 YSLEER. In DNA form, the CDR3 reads TGCGCCAGCAGCCAAGATTCGGGGAAAGAGACCCAGTACTTC. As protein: CASSQDSGKETQYF.

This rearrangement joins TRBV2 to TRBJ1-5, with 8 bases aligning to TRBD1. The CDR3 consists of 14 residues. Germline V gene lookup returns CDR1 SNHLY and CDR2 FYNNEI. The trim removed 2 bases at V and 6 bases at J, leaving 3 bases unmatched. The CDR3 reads CASSERTGGQPQHF. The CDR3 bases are TGTGCCAGCAGTGAAAGAACAGGGGGTCAGCCCCAGCATTTT. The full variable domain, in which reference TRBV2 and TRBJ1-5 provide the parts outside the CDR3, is EPEVTQTPSHQVTQMGQEVILRCVPISNHLYFYWYRQILGQKVEFLVSFYNNEISEKSEIFDDQFSVERPDGSNFTLKIRSTKLEDSAMYFCASSERTGGQPQHFGDGTRLSIL.

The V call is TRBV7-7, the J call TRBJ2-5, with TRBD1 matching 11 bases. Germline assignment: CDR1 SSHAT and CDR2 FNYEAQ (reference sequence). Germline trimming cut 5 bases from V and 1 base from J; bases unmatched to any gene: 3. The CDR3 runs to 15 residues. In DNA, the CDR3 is TGTGCCAGCAGCCCCGGGACAGGGGGCCAAGAGACCCAGTACTTC. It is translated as CASSPGTGGQETQYF.

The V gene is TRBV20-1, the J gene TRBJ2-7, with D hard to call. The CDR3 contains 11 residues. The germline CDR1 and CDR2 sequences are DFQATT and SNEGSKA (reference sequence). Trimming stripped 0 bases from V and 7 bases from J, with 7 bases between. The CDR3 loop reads CSARDLREQYF. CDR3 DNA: TGCAGTGCTAGAGATCTGCGAGAGCAGTACTTC.

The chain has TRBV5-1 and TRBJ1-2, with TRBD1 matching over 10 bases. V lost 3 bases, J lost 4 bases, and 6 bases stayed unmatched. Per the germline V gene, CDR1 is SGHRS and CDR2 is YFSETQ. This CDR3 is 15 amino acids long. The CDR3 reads CASSWTDRGLYGYTF. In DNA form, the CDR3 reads TGCGCCAGCAGCTGGACCGACAGGGGGCTCTATGGCTACACCTTC.

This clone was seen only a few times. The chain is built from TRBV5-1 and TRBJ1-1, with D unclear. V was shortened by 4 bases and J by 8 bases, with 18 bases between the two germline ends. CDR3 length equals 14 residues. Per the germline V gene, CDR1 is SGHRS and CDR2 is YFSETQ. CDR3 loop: CASSQSGSLVEAFF. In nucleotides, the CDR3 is TGCGCCAGCAGCCAATCGGGGTCCCTCGTCGAAGCTTTCTTT.

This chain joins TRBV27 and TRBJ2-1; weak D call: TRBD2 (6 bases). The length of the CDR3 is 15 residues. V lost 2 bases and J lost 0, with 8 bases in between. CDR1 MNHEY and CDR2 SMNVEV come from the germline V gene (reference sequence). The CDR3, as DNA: TGTGCCAGCAGTTTAGGACTAAACTCCTACAATGAGCAGTTCTTC. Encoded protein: CASSLGLNSYNEQFF.

CDR3 coding DNA: TGTGCCACCAGAAGGACCACAGGGGTAGCTACGCCCCAGCATTTT. It is translated as CATRRTTGVATPQHF. This chain joins TRBV15 and TRBJ1-5; 7 bases map to TRBD1. The CDR3 runs 15 residues. V dropped 6 bases and J dropped 9; count of bases not matched to a gene: 14. Germline V gene data show CDR1 as LNHNV and CDR2 as YYDKDF (reference sequence). Complete variable domain (other parts from reference TRBV15 and TRBJ1-5): DAMVIQNPRYQVTQFGKPVTLSCSQTLNHNVMYWYQQKSSQAPKLLFHYYDKDFNNEADTPDNFQSRRPNTSFCFLDIRSPGLGDTAMYLCATRRTTGVATPQHFGDGTRLSIL.

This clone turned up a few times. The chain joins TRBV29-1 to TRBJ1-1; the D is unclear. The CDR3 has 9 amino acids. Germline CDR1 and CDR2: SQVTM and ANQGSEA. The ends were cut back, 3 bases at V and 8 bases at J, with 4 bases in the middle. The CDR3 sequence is CSVDREAFF. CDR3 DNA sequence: TGCAGCGTTGACAGAGAAGCTTTCTTT. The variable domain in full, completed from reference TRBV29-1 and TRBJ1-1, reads SAVISQKPSRDICQRGTSLTIQCQVDSQVTMMFWYRQQPGQSLTLIATANQGSEATYESGFVIDKFPISRPNLTFSTLTVSNMSPEDSSIYLCSVDREAFFGQGTRLTVV.

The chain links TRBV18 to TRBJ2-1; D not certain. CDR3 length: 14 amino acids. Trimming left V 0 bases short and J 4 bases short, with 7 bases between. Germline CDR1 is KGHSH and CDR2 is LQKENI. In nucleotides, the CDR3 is TGTGCCAGCTCACCACCATCAGGTTACAATGAGCAGTTCTTC. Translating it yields CASSPPSGYNEQFF.

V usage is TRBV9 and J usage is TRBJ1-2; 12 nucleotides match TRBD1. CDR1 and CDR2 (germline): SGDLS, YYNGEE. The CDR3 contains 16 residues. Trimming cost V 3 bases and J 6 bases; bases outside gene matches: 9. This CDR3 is CASSARDRGPSDGYTF. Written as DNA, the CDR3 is TGTGCCAGCAGCGCGAGGGACAGGGGGCCGTCGGATGGCTACACCTTC.

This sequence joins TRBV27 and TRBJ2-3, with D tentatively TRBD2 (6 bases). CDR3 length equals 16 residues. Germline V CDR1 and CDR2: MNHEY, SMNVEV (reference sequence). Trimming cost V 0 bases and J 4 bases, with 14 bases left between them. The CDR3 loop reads CASSLSVAGSADTQYF. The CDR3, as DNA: TGTGCCAGCAGTTTATCGGTGGCGGGGAGCGCAGATACGCAGTATTTT.

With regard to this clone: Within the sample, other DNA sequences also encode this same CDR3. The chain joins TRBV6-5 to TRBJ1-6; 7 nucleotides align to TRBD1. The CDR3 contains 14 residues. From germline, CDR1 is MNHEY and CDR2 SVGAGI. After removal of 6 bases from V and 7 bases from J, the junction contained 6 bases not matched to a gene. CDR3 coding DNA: TGTGCCAGCAGCGAAAGCAGGGGGAATTCACCCCTCCACTTT. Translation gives CASSESRGNSPLHF.

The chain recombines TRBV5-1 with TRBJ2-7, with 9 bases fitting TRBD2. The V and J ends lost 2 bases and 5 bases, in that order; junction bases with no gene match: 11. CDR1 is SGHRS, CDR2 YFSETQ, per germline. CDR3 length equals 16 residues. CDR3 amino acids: CASSFLVAGAGDEQYF. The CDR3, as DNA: TGCGCCAGCAGCTTCTTGGTAGCGGGGGCCGGGGACGAGCAGTACTTC.

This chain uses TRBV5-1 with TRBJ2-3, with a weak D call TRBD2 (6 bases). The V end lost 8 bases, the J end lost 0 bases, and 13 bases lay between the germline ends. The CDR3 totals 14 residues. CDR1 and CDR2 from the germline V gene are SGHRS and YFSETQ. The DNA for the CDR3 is TGCGCCAGTGGGACTGTTACTAGCACAGATACGCAGTATTTT. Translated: CASGTVTSTDTQYF.

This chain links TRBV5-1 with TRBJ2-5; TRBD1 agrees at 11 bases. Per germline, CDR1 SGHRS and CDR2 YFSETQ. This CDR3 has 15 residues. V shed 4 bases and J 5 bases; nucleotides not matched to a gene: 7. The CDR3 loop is CASSTGQGAGETQYF. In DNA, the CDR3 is TGCGCCAGCAGCACCGGACAGGGGGCTGGGGAGACCCAGTACTTC.

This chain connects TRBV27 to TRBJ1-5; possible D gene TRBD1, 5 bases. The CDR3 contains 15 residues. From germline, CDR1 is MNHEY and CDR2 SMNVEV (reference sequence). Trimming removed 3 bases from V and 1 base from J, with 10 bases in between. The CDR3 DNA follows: TGTGCCAGCAGTTTCGCCCCAGGGAGCAATCAGCCCCAGCATTTT. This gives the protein CASSFAPGSNQPQHF.

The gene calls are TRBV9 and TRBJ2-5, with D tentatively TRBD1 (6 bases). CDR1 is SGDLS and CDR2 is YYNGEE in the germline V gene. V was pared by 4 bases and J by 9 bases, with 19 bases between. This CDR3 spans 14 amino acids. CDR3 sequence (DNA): TGTGCCAGCAGCCAGGGGACCACAGGGTTGGCCCAGTACTTC. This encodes CASSQGTTGLAQYF.

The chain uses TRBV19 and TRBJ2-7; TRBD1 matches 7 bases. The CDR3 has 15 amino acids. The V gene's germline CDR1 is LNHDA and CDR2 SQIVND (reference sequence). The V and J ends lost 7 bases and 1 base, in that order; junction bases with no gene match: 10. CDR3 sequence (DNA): TGTGCCAGTAAGGTTGGGACAGCTTATTCCTACGAGCAGTACTTC. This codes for CASKVGTAYSYEQYF.

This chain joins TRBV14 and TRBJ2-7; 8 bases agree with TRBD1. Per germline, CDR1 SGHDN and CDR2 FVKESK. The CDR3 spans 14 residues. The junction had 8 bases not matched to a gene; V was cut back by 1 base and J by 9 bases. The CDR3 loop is CASSQVGQGSVQYF. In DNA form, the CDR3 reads TGTGCCAGCAGCCAAGTTGGACAGGGAAGCGTGCAGTACTTC. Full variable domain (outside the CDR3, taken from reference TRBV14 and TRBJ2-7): EAGVTQFPSHSVIEKGQTVTLRCDPISGHDNLYWYRRVMGKEIKFLLHFVKESKQDESGMPNNRFLAERTGGTYSTLKVQPAELEDSGVYFCASSQVGQGSVQYFGPGTRLTVT.

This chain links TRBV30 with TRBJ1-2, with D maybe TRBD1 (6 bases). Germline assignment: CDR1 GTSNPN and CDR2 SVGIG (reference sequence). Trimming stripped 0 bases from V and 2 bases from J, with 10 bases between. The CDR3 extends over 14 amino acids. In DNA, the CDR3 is TGTGCCTGGAGTGTACAGGGAGACAACTATGGCTACACCTTC. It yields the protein CAWSVQGDNYGYTF.

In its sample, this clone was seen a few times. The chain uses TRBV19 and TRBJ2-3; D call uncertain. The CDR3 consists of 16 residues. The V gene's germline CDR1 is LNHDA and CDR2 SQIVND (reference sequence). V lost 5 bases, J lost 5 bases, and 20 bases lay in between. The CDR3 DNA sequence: TGTGCCAGTAGTTACACAATTGAAACAAACAAAGATACGCAGTATTTT. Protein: CASSYTIETNKDTQYF.

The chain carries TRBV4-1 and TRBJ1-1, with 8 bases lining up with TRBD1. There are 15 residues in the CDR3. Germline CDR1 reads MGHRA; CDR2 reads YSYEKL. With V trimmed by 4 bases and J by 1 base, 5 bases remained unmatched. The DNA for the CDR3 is TGCGCCAGCAGCCGGACAGGGTTTGGGAACACTGAAGCTTTCTTT. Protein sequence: CASSRTGFGNTEAFF.

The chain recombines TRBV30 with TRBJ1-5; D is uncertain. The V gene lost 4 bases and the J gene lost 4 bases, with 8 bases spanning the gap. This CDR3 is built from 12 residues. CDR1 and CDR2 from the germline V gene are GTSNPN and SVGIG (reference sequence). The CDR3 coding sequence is TGTGCCTGGAAAGCGCCAAATCAGCCCCAGCATTTT. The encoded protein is CAWKAPNQPQHF.

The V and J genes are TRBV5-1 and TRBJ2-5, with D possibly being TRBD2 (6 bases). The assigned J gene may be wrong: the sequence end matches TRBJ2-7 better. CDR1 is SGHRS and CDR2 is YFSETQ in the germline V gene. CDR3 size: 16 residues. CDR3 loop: CASSLGGSGGAYEQYF. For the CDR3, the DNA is TGCGCCAGCAGCTTGGGGGGGTCAGGAGGGGCCTACGAGCAGTACTTC.

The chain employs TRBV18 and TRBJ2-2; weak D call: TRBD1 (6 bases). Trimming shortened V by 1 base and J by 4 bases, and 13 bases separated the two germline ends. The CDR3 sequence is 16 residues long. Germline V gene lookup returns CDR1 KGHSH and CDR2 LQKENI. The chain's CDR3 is CASSPLVQGITGELFF. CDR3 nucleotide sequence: TGTGCCAGCTCACCACTCGTTCAGGGGATCACCGGGGAGCTGTTTTTT.

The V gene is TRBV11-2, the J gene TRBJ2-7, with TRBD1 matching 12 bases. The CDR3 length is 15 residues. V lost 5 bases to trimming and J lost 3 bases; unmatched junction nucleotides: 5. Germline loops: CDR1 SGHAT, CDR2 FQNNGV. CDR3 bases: TGTGCCAGCAGCGACGGGACAGGGGGCTTCTACGAGCAGTACTTC. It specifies CASSDGTGGFYEQYF. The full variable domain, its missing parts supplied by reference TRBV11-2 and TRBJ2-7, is EAGVAQSPRYKIIEKRQSVAFWCNPISGHATLYWYQQILGQGPKLLIQFQNNGVVDDSQLPKDRFSAERLKGVDSTLKIQPAKLEDSAVYLCASSDGTGGFYEQYFGPGTRLTVT.

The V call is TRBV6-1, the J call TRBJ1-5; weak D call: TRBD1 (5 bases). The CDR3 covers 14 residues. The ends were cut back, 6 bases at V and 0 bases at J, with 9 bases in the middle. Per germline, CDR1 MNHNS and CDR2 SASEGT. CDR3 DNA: TGTGCCAGCAGGTGGACAACTAGCAATCAGCCCCAGCATTTT. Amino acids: CASRWTTSNQPQHF.

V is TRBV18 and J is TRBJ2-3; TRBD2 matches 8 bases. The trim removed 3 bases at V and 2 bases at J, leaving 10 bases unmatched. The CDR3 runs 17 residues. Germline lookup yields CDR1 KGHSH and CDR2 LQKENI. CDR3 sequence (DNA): TGTGCCAGCTCACCGACTGGACTAGCAGAAGTCACAGATACGCAGTATTTT. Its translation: CASSPTGLAEVTDTQYF.

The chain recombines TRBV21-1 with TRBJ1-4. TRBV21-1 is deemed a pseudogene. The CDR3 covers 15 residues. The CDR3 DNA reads TGTGCCAGCAGCAACGGAGGGGCGCAGATCGAAAAACTGTTTTTT. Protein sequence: CASSNGGAQIEKLFF.